This is a list of T cell receptor beta chains from one sample in a study of PD-1 blockade in classical Hodgkin lymphoma. Measured with immunoSEQ multiplex PCR; TCRdb has only the in-frame clones, and not every one. The data show about 98,000 clones, roughly 92% seen once. Sequenced material: peripheral blood mononuclear cells (PBMCs), taken at baseline. The receptors were gathered from a human donor with classical Hodgkin lymphoma. CDR3s include the opening cysteine and the closing phenylalanine or tryptophan. The order of the fields is D gene, J gene, V gene, clone size, CDR3 DNA, CDR3 protein. A D gene is named only where the DNA matches it firmly. Rows give clone size only sometimes, using once, few, many, or a class for an expanded clone.

. | TRBJ2-2 | TRBV5-4 | . | TGTGCCAGCAACGAAAGGCCCCTAGGGACCGGGGAGCTGTTTTTT | CASNERPLGTGELFF
TRBD2 | TRBJ2-7 | TRBV7-8 | . | TGTGCCAGCAGCTTAGGAGGCCTAGCGGGAGGGAAGGAGCAGTACTTC | CASSLGGLAGGKEQYF
TRBD1 | TRBJ1-2 | TRBV19 | . | TGTGCCAGTAGTACCGACAGGGGCGCGGGCGAAGTGTCTGGCTACACCTTC | CASSTDRGAGEVSGYTF
TRBD1 | TRBJ1-2 | TRBV27 | few | TGTGCCAGCAGTTTTTTGGTAATACAGGGGGTGAATGGCTACACCTTC | CASSFLVIQGVNGYTF
. | TRBJ1-5 | TRBV30 | . | TGTGCCTGGAGTGGTCGACAGGGCAATCAGCCCCAGCATTTT | CAWSGRQGNQPQHF
TRBD1 | TRBJ1-4 | TRBV6-1 | . | TGTGCCAGCAGTGTGGGACAGGGGAGTCTGGAAAAACTGTTTTTT | CASSVGQGSLEKLFF
. | TRBJ1-5 | TRBV28 | . | TGTGCCAGCAGTTTAATTCACAATCAGCCCCAGCATTTT | CASSLIHNQPQHF
. | TRBJ2-7 | TRBV28 | few | TGTGCCAGCCGGGCCTACAGGTCCCCCTACGAGCAGTACTTC | CASRAYRSPYEQYF
. | TRBJ2-2 | TRBV19 | . | TGTGCCAGTAGTATAGAGGGCGCATTTGGGTGGTTCGGGGAGCTGTTTTTT | CASSIEGAFGWFGELFF
TRBD1 | TRBJ2-7 | TRBV7-6 | . | TGTGCCAGCAGCGCCAACCGAGGAGGGACAGGGGGCGACGAGCAGTACTTC | CASSANRGGTGGDEQYF
TRBD2 | TRBJ2-7 | TRBV27 | . | TGTGCCAGCAGTTTGGGTTCGGGAGGGCCTTTCGAGCAGTACTTC | CASSLGSGGPFEQYF
. | TRBJ2-7 | TRBV6-6 | few | TGTGCCAGCAGTTACCCGACAAGAGGATCCTACGAGCAGTACTTC | CASSYPTRGSYEQYF
. | TRBJ1-2 | TRBV21-1 | . | TGTGCCAGCAGGAAGCTTCAGGAATCCTATGGCTACACCTTC | CASRKLQESYGYTF
TRBD2 | TRBJ2-3 | TRBV28 | . | TGTGCCAGCAGTTTAGCAACCCGGACTAGCAGAGATACGCAGTATTTT | CASSLATRTSRDTQYF
. | TRBJ1-5 | TRBV7-9 | . | TGTGCCAGCACCTTGGGGCCGAGTCAGCCCCAGCATTTT | CASTLGPSQPQHF
TRBD1 | TRBJ2-7 | TRBV9 | . | TGTGCCAGCAGCGCTGGACAGGGGATAGGGTACGAGCAGTACTTC | CASSAGQGIGYEQYF
. | TRBJ2-1 | TRBV11-2 | once | TGTGCCAGCAGCTTAGCCGGGAATGAGCAGTTCTTC | CASSLAGNEQFF
. | TRBJ2-7 | TRBV7-8 | . | TGTGCCAGCAGCCCCACTCTAAACCGACACGAGCAGTACTTC | CASSPTLNRHEQYF
. | TRBJ1-2 | TRBV27 | once | TGTGCCAGCAGTTTAGGGGTCGGGGATGCCTACACCTTC | CASSLGVGDAYTF
TRBD2 | TRBJ2-1 | TRBV5-1 | . | TGCGCCAGCAGCTTGCGACTAGCGGAGAACAATGAGCAGTTCTTC | CASSLRLAENNEQFF
. | TRBJ1-2 | TRBV4-1 | . | TGCGCCAGCAGCCGGAGACAAGGAGCCTATGGCTACACCTTC | CASSRRQGAYGYTF
. | TRBJ2-5 | TRBV30 | . | TGTGCCTGGAGTTGGCTTACTTTGCAAGAGACCCAGTACTTC | CAWSWLTLQETQYF
TRBD1 | TRBJ1-5 | TRBV7-9 | . | TGTGCCAGCAGCTTTTCGTGGGGGACAGCTAATCAGCCCCAGCATTTT | CASSFSWGTANQPQHF
. | TRBJ1-2 | TRBV29-1 | . | TGCAGCGTTGAAGCATTCGAGGCCGGGGCCTATGGCTACACCTTC | CSVEAFEAGAYGYTF
. | TRBJ2-7 | TRBV13 | few | TGTGCCAGCAGCAAAAGCCCGGGCTACGAGCAGTACTTC | CASSKSPGYEQYF
TRBD2 | TRBJ2-1 | TRBV2 | . | TGTGCCAGCAAGATTGAGGGAGGGCTTTCGCATGAGCAGTTCTTC | CASKIEGGLSHEQFF
TRBD2 | TRBJ2-1 | TRBV19 | . | TGTGCCAGTAGGTCCCGGCGGGAGTTGGATGAGCAGTTCTTC | CASRSRRELDEQFF
. | TRBJ1-5 | TRBV15 | . | TGTGCCACCAGCAGAGAGCAGGGCTATCAGCCCCAGCATTTT | CATSREQGYQPQHF
. | TRBJ2-7 | TRBV9 | . | TGTGCCAGCAGCCACCCAGCCCGAGGTGACGAGCAGTACTTC | CASSHPARGDEQYF
. | TRBJ1-4 | TRBV5-6 | . | TGTGCCAGCACCGTGAGACGGCAGTATGCAACTAATGAAAAACTGTTTTTT | CASTVRRQYATNEKLFF
TRBD2 | TRBJ2-1 | TRBV28 | . | TGTGCCAGCAGTCCCCCCGGCGGGAGTCGCAATGAGCAGTTCTTC | CASSPPGGSRNEQFF
TRBD1 | TRBJ1-2 | TRBV11-2 | . | TGTGCCAGCAGCGCGTTCCGGGACAGCCTTCTTGGAGGGAGCTACACCTTC | CASSAFRDSLLGGSYTF
TRBD1 | TRBJ1-2 | TRBV30 | . | TGTGCCTGGGCCCCCACAGGGGGCGGCTACACCTTC | CAWAPTGGGYTF
. | TRBJ1-2 | TRBV6-5 | . | TGTGCCAGCAGTTACTCGACGGGGGGCAACTATGGCTACACCTTC | CASSYSTGGNYGYTF
TRBD1 | TRBJ1-1 | TRBV9 | . | TGTGCCAGCAGCACTCGTCCGGGACAGGGTGAGAGGGACACTGAAGCTTTCTTT | CASSTRPGQGERDTEAFF
. | TRBJ2-7 | TRBV7-6 | . | TGTGCCAGCAGCCCGCTAGCCTACGAGCAGTACTTC | CASSPLAYEQYF
TRBD2 | TRBJ2-3 | TRBV6-1 | . | TGTGCCAGCAGTAGTAGCGGGAGTGGCACAGATACGCAGTATTTT | CASSSSGSGTDTQYF
. | TRBJ1-1 | TRBV30 | . | TGTGCCTGGATCAGGGTCCCCAACACTGAAGCTTTCTTT | CAWIRVPNTEAFF
TRBD1 | TRBJ2-3 | TRBV30 | . | TGTGCCTGGAGTCCCAGCCGAACTCCGGGACAGGGGGGAGAAGCAGATACGCAGTATTTT | CAWSPSRTPGQGGEADTQYF
TRBD1 | TRBJ2-3 | TRBV6-1 | . | TGTGCCAGCGCCGAACAGGGGGCCGGGACAGATACGCAGTATTTT | CASAEQGAGTDTQYF
. | TRBJ2-3 | TRBV11-2 | . | TGTGCCAGCAGCTTAGGATTTCGGTCTAGCACAGATACGCAGTATTTT | CASSLGFRSSTDTQYF
TRBD2 | TRBJ2-1 | TRBV12-5 | . | TGTGCTAGTGGTTTGATGGCGGGAGGAACATACAATGAGCAGTTCTTC | CASGLMAGGTYNEQFF
. | TRBJ1-5 | TRBV27 | . | TGTGCCAGCAGTTTAGGGTCAAATCAGCCCCAGCATTTT | CASSLGSNQPQHF
TRBD1 | TRBJ2-1 | TRBV27 | . | TGTGCCAGCAGTTCTGGGACAGGACGGGAGCAGTTCTTC | CASSSGTGREQFF
TRBD1 | TRBJ1-4 | TRBV25-1 | . | TGTGCCAGCAGTGAATATGACTTAGGGGGCGATGAAAAACTGTTTTTT | CASSEYDLGGDEKLFF
TRBD1 | TRBJ1-1 | TRBV19 | . | TGTGCCAGTAGTATTAACCCCACAGGGGGCAGCGAAGCTTTCTTT | CASSINPTGGSEAFF